This TCR beta chain is from a study of regulatory T cells in long-lasting Graves disease (dated by TCRdb to the early 2020s). With respect to the entire study: Patients with newly diagnosed Graves' disease had been on antithyroid drugs for under 3 months. This study used TCR sequencing and RNA sequencing of peripheral blood to compare persistent Graves' disease patients against newly diagnosed Graves' disease patients. The study was registered as a clinical trial and conducted in China. TCR sequencing covered about 13 persistent and approximately 20 newly diagnosed Graves' disease patients, about 35 samples in total.

What the work shows at the level of the full study, not this receptor alone: Compared with newly diagnosed patients, patients with persistent Graves' disease had lower TCR Shannon entropy and fewer highly expanded clones, which suggests clonal expansion. Only peripheral blood was studied, because thyroid tissue, the primary lesion, was inaccessible. Sequencing and analysis were limited to the TCR beta chain. More public clonotypes were shared among persistent patients (about 2,800) than among newly diagnosed patients (roughly 1,000). Preferential use of TRBV28, TRBJ1-2 and TRBJ2-5 was observed in persistent disease, whereas TRBV20-1 and TRBJ2-1 were favored in newly diagnosed disease. The small sample size was acknowledged by the authors as a limitation that may reduce accuracy.

Receptors were amplified or captured by multiplex PCR. Sequencer: Illumina HiSeq 4000. TCR beta libraries were built with iRepertoire HTBI primers and Arm-PCR amplification of CDR3 regions. Before sequencing, the PCR products went through gel purification. The original pipeline was this. Gene usage analysis of CDR3 amino acid clonotypes used the 60 to 75 TRBV and 11 to 15 TRBJ segments found across samples. COPE and FqMerger were used to merge filtered high-quality paired reads into contigs. Contigs were aligned with BLAST to IMGT TRBV, TRBD and TRBJ reference genes, and CDR3 was defined per IMGT. Any clonotype with a frequency above 0.1% was classified as a highly expanded clone. Shannon entropy was used to measure repertoire diversity, and the Gini coefficient was used to measure V-J evenness. A clonotype was considered public if more than one individual shared it. TCRdb reanalyzed the raw reads on its own, using fastp at Q25 for trimming and MiXCR for clone calling, and kept in-frame beta chains. Rows merge per CDR3 protein into single entries with the most common DNA and genes. TCRdb's processing, not the study's, gives the V and J calls here. Present in this sample are 400,000 to 550,000 distinct CDR3 sequences, about 16% of which were seen just once. The top ten hold over 8.5% of the sample.

Trimmed from V: 5 bases; trimmed from J: 2 bases; junction bases lacking a gene match: 6. The CDR3 sequence holds 15 residues, the cysteine and phenylalanine included. Of the read, only the CDR3 DNA is kept; its 45 bases are in frame from base 1. CDR1 and CDR2, looked up from the germline V gene, are MDHEN and SYDVKM. This clonotype was recorded at least ten times. The clone's antigen remains unknown. Per-base qualities were not stored, and no clone one base away is much larger. The meaning of the sample's time point label: newly diagnosed GD, antithyroid drugs for less than 3 months. For both TCR sequencing and RNA sequencing, RNA was extracted from PBMCs in TRIzol. Graves' disease was diagnosed according to American Thyroid Association guidelines. Patients for the study were recruited at an endocrinology department in Xi'an, China. Each patient gave approximately 9.7 milliliters of peripheral blood, collected in an EDTA anticoagulant tube. Ficoll Paque Plus density gradient separation was used to isolate PBMCs, and no further T cell sorting was done. An Agilent 2100 Bioanalyzer and agarose gel were used to check RNA quality, while a NanoDrop 2000 measured RNA concentration.

The sample also formed part of further work on T cells in Graves' hyperthyroidism and ophthalmopathy. As noted in the second study: Stable Graves' hyperthyroidism was defined as the absence of progression to ophthalmopathy over 18 months of follow-up. The hyperthyroidism patients were between 18 and 65 years old and newly diagnosed, with a disease duration of less than 2 months. Any patient with an uncontrolled infection, another autoimmune disease, pregnancy or lactation was excluded. Clinical symptoms, serum thyroxine and TRAb, thyroid ultrasound, and orbital computed tomography formed the basis for the diagnoses. A first-round RT-PCR of the TCR CDR3 used the HTBI primer set with the Qiagen OneStep RT-PCR kit. Most expanded thyroid clonotypes (frequency above 0.001) were also detected in blood, a finding suggesting that blood repertoires may reflect thyroid immune responses. In cross-validation, a model built on a 13 V-J signature told ophthalmopathy apart from stable hyperthyroidism with less than 90% sensitivity and about 81% specificity, and in testing the same model reached 80%/75%. In validation, the model predicted progression to ophthalmopathy with 65% to 71% sensitivity and approximately 78% specificity, a median of around 6.6 months before onset. To identify distinguishing TCR V-J signatures, a discovery cohort of some 99 patients was used, comprising some 45 with Graves' ophthalmopathy and under 60 with stable Graves' hyperthyroidism. Prospective prediction of ophthalmopathy was tested in an independent validation cohort of 18 to 20 hyperthyroidism patients and some 17 patients who later progressed to ophthalmopathy. The roughly 90 discovery patients were divided at random into training and test sets in a 7:3 ratio. Thyroid tissue and blood T-cell repertoires from about 6 Graves' hyperthyroidism patients were also compared in the study. After blood sampling, hyperthyroidism patients were treated with methimazole at a starting dose of 30 mg daily, and ophthalmopathy patients were treated with high-dose intravenous methylprednisolone. Libraries were constructed in a second round of multiplex PCR, after which size selection and purification were performed. Paired-end sequencing of the libraries was performed with 100 bp reads on an Illumina HiSeq2000. SOAPnuke was used to process the raw data, with reads discarded if the reads contained adapters or uncalled bases, had a mean Phred below 15, or lacked an exact constant-primer or identifier match. High-quality paired reads were merged using COPE v1.2.5, and each unique nucleotide sequence was defined as a clonotype. MiTCR v1.1 was used to align the clonotypes against IMGT TRBV, TRBD and TRBJ reference segments. The analysis included only V-J combinations with a frequency above 0.0001, which together covered roughly 99% of the repertoires. A TCS score was defined as the ratio of F50 (clonal expansion) to E x V (chaos), with BLOSUM62-based TCRdist applied between CDR3 peptides within each V-J. Welch's t-statistics and random forest reduced roughly 540 V-J features to roughly 13, which were used in a naive Bayes classifier (R e1071). No statistical method was used to set the sample size in advance, and investigators knew the group allocation. The paper reports TCR Vbeta CDR3 sequencing of over 120 peripheral blood samples: over 40 ophthalmopathy, over 70 hyperthyroidism and 17 progressor patients.

Sequencing was performed on peripheral blood mononuclear cells (PBMCs), taken at new diagnosis, from a patient treated with antithyroid drugs. The sequence was collected from a woman aged 25 to 39 with Graves disease. Donor details come from another sample of the same person, matched by shared clones. The V and J segments used are TRBV28 and TRBJ1-5, with TRBD1 matching 7 junction bases. The DNA reads as follows: TGTGCCAGCAGTCTAGGGGGCGAAGGCAATCAGCCCCAGCATTTT. This codes for CASSLGGEGNQPQHF.